What follows are 16 T cell receptor beta chains derived from one specimen sequenced in a study of cytomegalovirus exposure and HLA in healthy donors. Primers: 60 Vbeta forward and 13 Jbeta reverse. Data came from immunoSEQ multiplex PCR; TCRdb stores just in-frame clones and leaves some out. The sample lists 150,000 to 200,000 clones, around 86% seen once, with about 4% in the top ten. Sequencing was done on a sample of PBMCs. The receptors were gathered from a man aged 50 to 59 in good health and CMV-seropositive.

This chain links TRBV2 with TRBJ1-3, with TRBD1 as a possible D gene (5 bases). CDR3 length equals 14 residues. The V gene's germline CDR1 is SNHLY and CDR2 FYNNEI. Deletions cut 6 bases from V and 4 bases from J, with 13 bases between. CDR3 sequence (DNA): TGTGCCAGCAGGAGCGTGGGGCCGGGAAACACCATATATTTT. As protein: CASRSVGPGNTIYF.

CDR3 in amino acids: CSGLGRGASDTQYF. CDR3 coding DNA: TGCAGCGGACTGGGGCGGGGGGCGTCAGATACGCAGTATTTT. The J gene is TRBJ2-3, the V gene TRBV29-1, with 8 bases lining up with TRBD2. Unmatched junction bases numbered 10, after V lost 7 bases and J lost 4 bases. CDR1 and CDR2 from the germline V gene are SQVTM and ANQGSEA. The CDR3 loop spans 14 amino acids.

This chain connects TRBV6-5 to TRBJ1-2; D ambiguous. V was pared by 5 bases and J by 5 bases, with 12 bases between. Germline CDR1 is MNHEY and CDR2 is SVGAGI. The CDR3 sequence is 13 residues long. CDR3 bases: TGTGCCAGCAGTACTCAGCGGGATTATGGCTACACCTTC. Translating it yields CASSTQRDYGYTF.

This clone appeared a few times. V and J are TRBV27 and TRBJ2-7; 8 bases map to TRBD1. V shed 9 bases and J 1 base; nucleotides not matched to a gene: 8. The CDR3 runs to 14 residues. The germline gives CDR1 MNHEY, CDR2 SMNVEV (reference sequence). CDR3 sequence (DNA): TGTGCCAGTCGGACAGGGAAACTGTCCTACGAGCAGTACTTC. Residues: CASRTGKLSYEQYF.

This clone was detected a few times. The V and J genes are TRBV6-6 and TRBJ1-6, with 10 bases matching TRBD1. The CDR3 extends over 14 amino acids. Germline V gene sequence: CDR1 MNHNY, CDR2 SVGAGI (reference sequence). Trimming at V came to 4 bases and at J to 15 bases, leaving 9 bases not matched to a gene. The chain's CDR3 is CASSSATGGRLLHF. The CDR3 DNA sequence: TGTGCCAGCAGTTCCGCGACAGGGGGCCGTCTCCTCCACTTT.

In the case of this clone: Other DNA sequences in this specimen translate into the identical CDR3. V gene TRBV5-1 combines with J gene TRBJ2-5; maybe TRBD1 (6 bases). Trimming stripped 3 bases from V and 2 bases from J, with 11 bases between. The CDR3 consists of 14 residues. Germline V lookup: CDR1 SGHRS, CDR2 YFSETQ. The CDR3 protein is CASSWSDSQETQYF. The CDR3 nucleotides are TGCGCCAGCAGCTGGTCGGACAGTCAAGAGACCCAGTACTTC.

V gene TRBV10-3 combines with J gene TRBJ2-4; D possibly corresponds to TRBD1 (6 bases). CDR1 and CDR2 (germline): ENHRY, SYGVKD. This CDR3 has 17 residues. The V and J ends lost 6 bases and 9 bases respectively, with 27 bases between them. DNA for the CDR3: TGTGCCATCAGCGCTAGGGAAGGGGCAGGGGATGGGGGCATTCAGTACTTC. It translates to CAISAREGAGDGGIQYF.

The chain carries TRBV5-8 and TRBJ2-1, with 7 bases that match TRBD1. V shed 4 bases, J shed 10 bases, and the junction held 14 bases outside the gene matches. The CDR3 runs 15 residues. Germline CDR1 reads SGHTS; CDR2 reads YDEGEE. The CDR3 nucleotides are TGTGCCAGCAGCCTGACAGGGTTCCCGGGCGCCGAGCAGTTCTTC. Protein product: CASSLTGFPGAEQFF.

The rearrangement links TRBV7-2 to TRBJ1-6; no clear D gene. V dropped 4 bases and J dropped 10 bases, with 14 bases sitting between them. The germline gives CDR1 SGHTA, CDR2 FQGNSA. This CDR3 has 14 residues. For the CDR3, the DNA is TGTGCCAGCAGCTCAAATCCGGGGAAGTCACCCCTCCACTTT. Protein sequence: CASSSNPGKSPLHF.

This clone was seen more than once but under ten times. The gene calls are TRBV6-5 and TRBJ1-4; D may be TRBD1 (5 bases). Deletions cut 0 bases from V and 7 bases from J, with 12 bases between. The germline gives CDR1 MNHEY, CDR2 SVGAGI. CDR3 length equals 15 residues. The CDR3 DNA sequence: TGTGCCAGCAGTTACTCGGGGGGTGTGAGTGAAAAACTGTTTTTT. Residues: CASSYSGGVSEKLFF.

V is TRBV27 and J is TRBJ2-7, with TRBD1 matching 10 bases. The CDR3 totals 14 residues. The V and J ends lost 6 bases and 3 bases, in that order; junction bases with no gene match: 5. Germline CDR1 is MNHEY and CDR2 is SMNVEV (reference sequence). In nucleotides, the CDR3 is TGTGCCAGCAGAACCGGGACAGGGGACTACGAGCAGTACTTC. Translating gives CASRTGTGDYEQYF.

The rearrangement uses TRBV5-1 and TRBJ2-7; TRBD1 matches 12 bases. Germline V gene data show CDR1 as SGHRS and CDR2 as YFSETQ. The CDR3 has 15 amino acids. Germline trimming cut 0 bases from V and 5 bases from J; bases unmatched to any gene: 3. The CDR3 region is CASSLAGTGGHEQYF. Written as DNA, the CDR3 is TGCGCCAGCAGCTTGGCAGGGACAGGGGGCCACGAGCAGTACTTC.

This clone was counted a single time. The CDR3 region has the DNA TGTGCCAGCTCCGCCAGGGGCCTCTCTGGAAACACCATATATTTT. Translation gives CASSARGLSGNTIYF. The V gene is TRBV18, the J gene TRBJ1-3; a possible D gene is TRBD1 (6 bases). From germline, CDR1 is KGHSH and CDR2 LQKENI. Trimming left V 6 bases short and J 0 bases short, with 12 bases between. The length of the CDR3 is 15 residues.

The chain has TRBV27 and TRBJ2-7; 12 nucleotides agree with TRBD2. Germline CDR1 reads MNHEY; CDR2 reads SMNVEV (reference sequence). V lost 2 bases, J lost 2 bases, and 1 base stayed unmatched. The CDR3 runs to 15 residues. CDR3 sequence (DNA): TGTGCCAGCAGTTTACGGACTAGCGGGGCCTACGAGCAGTACTTC. Translating it yields CASSLRTSGAYEQYF.

In this sample, this clone turned up a few times. The gene calls are TRBV29-1 and TRBJ2-3; no clear D gene. V gave up 2 bases and J gave up 1 base, with 4 bases separating them. The germline gives CDR1 SQVTM, CDR2 ANQGSEA. The CDR3 totals 12 residues. The CDR3 DNA follows: TGCAGCGTTGAATCGGGCACAGATACGCAGTATTTT. This sequence encodes CSVESGTDTQYF.

This clone was seen more than once but under ten times. This sequence joins TRBV5-1 and TRBJ2-7; 10 nucleotides agree with TRBD1. CDR3 size: 13 residues. Per the germline V gene, CDR1 is SGHRS and CDR2 is YFSETQ. The V gene end was trimmed by 5 bases and the J gene end by 3 bases; junction bases not matched to a gene: 2. This CDR3 reads CASRRTGGYEQYF. The DNA of the CDR3 is TGCGCCAGCAGGCGGACAGGGGGCTACGAGCAGTACTTC.